The present T cell receptor (beta chain) was sequenced within a study of radiation and T cells in renal cell carcinoma. Method: immunoSEQ multiplex PCR; TCRdb's copy keeps in-frame clones and lacks some. The sample holds about 59,000 clones; 60% to 85% are singletons and the top ten take approximately 6.8%. The CDR3 loop spans 16 amino acids. Germline V gene data show CDR1 as SGHAT and CDR2 as FQNNGV. The ends were cut back, 4 bases at V and 0 bases at J, with 16 bases in the middle. Indicated time point: baseline pretreatment blood. Treatment of the sample: 15 Gy SBRT to primary tumor, nephrectomy 4 weeks later.

This sequence originates from a man in his 60s with renal cell carcinoma. Material: blood, obtained from a patient whose treatment included radiotherapy and nephrectomy. This chain uses TRBV11-2 with TRBJ2-7, with D possibly TRBD2 on 5 matching bases. The CDR3 coding sequence is TGTGCCAGCAGCTCCCTTAAGGGCAGCGGCTCCTACGAGCAGTACTTC. It yields the protein CASSSLKGSGSYEQYF.